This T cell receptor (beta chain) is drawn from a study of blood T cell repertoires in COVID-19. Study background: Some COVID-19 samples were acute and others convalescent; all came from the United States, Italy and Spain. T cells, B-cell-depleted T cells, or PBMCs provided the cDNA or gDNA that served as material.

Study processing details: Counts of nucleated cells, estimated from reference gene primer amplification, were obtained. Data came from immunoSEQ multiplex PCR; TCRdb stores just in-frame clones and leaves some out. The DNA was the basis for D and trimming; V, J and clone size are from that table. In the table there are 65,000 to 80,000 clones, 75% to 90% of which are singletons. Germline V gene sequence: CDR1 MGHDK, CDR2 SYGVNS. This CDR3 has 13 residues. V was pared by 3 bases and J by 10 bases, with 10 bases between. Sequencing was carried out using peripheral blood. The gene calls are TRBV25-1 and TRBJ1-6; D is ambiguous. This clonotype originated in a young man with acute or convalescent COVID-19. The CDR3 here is CASSERFQSPLHF. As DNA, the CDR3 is TGTGCCAGCAGTGAGCGGTTTCAATCACCCCTCCACTTT.